This T cell receptor (beta chain) was sequenced during a study of beta chain features in type 1 diabetes. Findings of the study overall: Among patients with Type 1 diabetes, TCRB CDR3s were moderately but significantly shorter in every one of the four CD4+ subsets.

This clone was counted at least ten times. The antigen remains unidentified. The CDR3 has 14 residues. Germline loops: CDR1 SGHDN, CDR2 FVKESK. V was shortened by 6 bases and J by 2 bases, with 13 bases between the two germline ends. The authors reverse transcribed all of the isolated RNA, so sequencing captured expressed TCRB transcripts. Some clones are missing from TCRdb's copy, which holds only in-frame ones; the method was immunoSEQ multiplex PCR. The table shows some 350,000 clones, with 9.5% to 10% occurring only once. Sequences were obtained from central memory CD4+ T cells from blood. The clonotype originates from a man between 25 and 39 years old with type 1 diabetes. The rearrangement joins TRBV14 to TRBJ2-5; D might be TRBD1 (5 bases). For the CDR3, the DNA is TGTGCCAGCAGTGATCTGACAGTTCAAGAGACCCAGTACTTC. It yields the protein CASSDLTVQETQYF.